Presented here are 30 T cell receptor beta chains from one specimen sequenced in a study of metastatic and nonmetastatic thyroid tumors. TCRdb re-called the PCR reads with MiXCR. Of around 20,000 clones in the sample, about 20% are singletons; the top ten hold about 12%. Patients had received no treatment of any kind before thyroid surgery. The specimen sequenced was tumor tissue. These receptors were obtained from a female donor with papillary thyroid cancer or a benign thyroid nodule (not recorded which). Some clones in this sample may be carry-over from other donors' samples.

The chain employs TRBV6-9 and TRBJ2-7; possibly TRBD2 for D (6 bases). This CDR3 has 16 amino acids. CDR1 and CDR2 (germline): MNHGY, SVAAGI. Deletions cut 1 base from V and 3 bases from J, with 16 bases between. The CDR3 coding sequence is TGTGCCAGCAGTTATTTTGGGTGGGAGGTAAACTACGAGCAGTACTTC. Its translation is CASSYFGWEVNYEQYF.

The chain combines TRBV20-1 with TRBJ2-7; 8 bases line up with TRBD2. Trimming cost V 0 bases and J 4 bases; bases outside gene matches: 8. This CDR3 has 15 residues. Germline loops: CDR1 DFQATT, CDR2 SNEGSKA (reference sequence). CDR3 residues: CSARDSSGMGYEQYF. CDR3 DNA sequence: TGCAGTGCTAGAGACAGTAGCGGGATGGGATACGAGCAGTACTTC.

The chain uses TRBV6-5 and TRBJ2-7; 8 positions agree with TRBD2. The J segment lost 8 bases and the V segment lost 0 bases, leaving 9 bases of the junction unmatched. The CDR3 loop spans 15 amino acids. The germline CDR1 and CDR2 sequences are MNHEY and SVGAGI. Written as DNA, the CDR3 is TGTGCCAGCAGTTACTCGATAGTAGCGGGAAATCAGCAGTACTTC. Protein sequence: CASSYSIVAGNQQYF.

The chain couples TRBV20-1 to TRBJ1-1; TRBD1 aligns across 7 bases. Germline CDR1 and CDR2: DFQATT and SNEGSKA (reference sequence). The junction had 7 bases not matched to a gene; V was cut back by 5 bases and J by 4 bases. The CDR3 is made up of 13 amino acids. CDR3 sequence: CSADPRGGTEAFF. CDR3 nucleotide sequence: TGCAGTGCTGACCCCAGGGGGGGCACTGAAGCTTTCTTT.

By sample share, this clone is medium-sized. The J gene is TRBJ2-7, the V gene TRBV4-2; 7 bases fit TRBD2. V lost 1 base, J lost 5 bases, and 14 bases stayed unmatched. This CDR3 is 17 amino acids long. Germline V gene sequence: CDR1 LGHNA, CDR2 YNFKEQ. The CDR3 nucleotides read TGTGCCAGCAGCCAAGGTCCAGCGAGCGGGAAAAGGAACGAGCAGTACTTC. Protein sequence: CASSQGPASGKRNEQYF.

As to this clone: The same CDR3 also results from other DNA sequences found in this sample. The gene calls are TRBV11-2 and TRBJ2-1; D is unresolved. V was trimmed by 5 bases and J by 6 bases, leaving 20 bases between them. CDR1 is SGHAT and CDR2 is FQNNGV in the germline V gene. This CDR3 comprises 16 residues. The CDR3 reads CASSRGVVNWGNEQFF. DNA for the CDR3: TGTGCCAGCAGCAGAGGTGTAGTGAATTGGGGCAATGAGCAGTTCTTC.

A few counts support this clone. The V and J genes are TRBV28 and TRBJ1-2; no definite D call. This CDR3 is 14 amino acids long. Trimming took 4 bases from V and 4 from J, leaving 13 bases between them. Germline CDR1 reads MDHEN; CDR2 reads SYDVKM. The CDR3 DNA reads as TGTGCCAGCAGTTCTCCCGCAGCAGGCTATGGCTACACCTTC. This encodes CASSSPAAGYGYTF.

A few counts support this clone. The V gene is TRBV7-2, the J gene TRBJ2-7, with D perhaps matching TRBD1 (5 bases). There are 15 residues in the CDR3. Trimming removed 1 base from V and 4 bases from J, with 14 bases in between. In germline, CDR1 is SGHTA, CDR2 FQGNSA. The CDR3 region has the DNA TGTGCCAGCAGCTTAGTCATTGGGGCGGAGTACGAGCAGTACTTC. Its translation: CASSLVIGAEYEQYF.

The sample holds a few counts of this clone. The CDR3 DNA follows: TGTGCCTGGAGTGTTTGGGATGCTGCTAACTATGGCTACACCTTC. This codes for CAWSVWDAANYGYTF. The chain employs TRBV30 and TRBJ1-2; the D is unclear. CDR1 GTSNPN and CDR2 SVGIG come from the germline V gene (reference sequence). The CDR3 covers 15 residues. The ends were cut back, 0 bases at V and 0 bases at J, with 11 bases in the middle.

This clone was seen ten or more times. This chain joins TRBV7-9 and TRBJ2-2; D might be TRBD1 (6 bases). Trimming shortened V by 2 bases and J by 0 bases, and 16 bases separated the two germline ends. This CDR3 has 18 amino acids. Germline V gene sequence: CDR1 SEHNR, CDR2 FQNEAQ (reference sequence). CDR3 sequence reads: CASSLPGDANPNTGELFF. DNA for the CDR3: TGTGCCAGCAGCTTACCAGGGGACGCTAACCCGAACACCGGGGAGCTGTTTTTT.

The gene calls are TRBV5-1 and TRBJ2-1; a possible D gene is TRBD1 (6 bases). The germline V gene has CDR1 SGHRS and CDR2 YFSETQ. V was shortened by 3 bases and J by 0 bases, with 19 bases between the two germline ends. The CDR3 totals 18 residues. CDR3 coding DNA: TGCGCCAGCAGCTCACCCGGGACACACGGAAGCTCCTACAATGAGCAGTTCTTC. Translated: CASSSPGTHGSSYNEQFF. The full variable domain, in which reference TRBV5-1 and TRBJ2-1 provide the parts outside the CDR3, is KAGVTQTPRYLIKTRGQQVTLSCSPISGHRSVSWYQQTPGQGLQFLFEYFSETQRNKGNFPGRFSGRQFSNSRSEMNVSTLELGDSALYLCASSSPGTHGSSYNEQFFGPGTRLTVL.

This clone has only a few counts. This chain joins TRBV12-3 or TRBV12-4 and TRBJ2-7; D is ambiguous. The CDR3 sequence is 11 residues long. The ends were cut back, 3 bases at V and 4 bases at J, with 4 bases in the middle. The CDR3 is CASSFLYEQYF. CDR3 nucleotides: TGTGCCAGCAGTTTCCTTTACGAGCAGTACTTC.

This clone has only a few counts. This sequence joins TRBV28 and TRBJ2-2; no definite D call. Germline CDR1 and CDR2: MDHEN and SYDVKM. Trimming shortened V by 3 bases and J by 6 bases, and 2 bases separated the two germline ends. The CDR3 is made up of 11 amino acids. The CDR3 sequence is CASSLAGELFF. The CDR3 DNA reads as TGTGCCAGCAGTTTGGCCGGGGAGCTGTTTTTT.

The chain has TRBV11-2 and TRBJ2-7; a possible D gene is TRBD2 (5 bases). The CDR3 is 17 residues long. Trimming pared 0 bases from V and 7 bases from J, leaving 22 bases between. Germline V CDR1 and CDR2: SGHAT, FQNNGV. This chain's CDR3 is CASSLDLSLAARREQYF. The CDR3 DNA sequence: TGTGCCAGCAGCTTAGACCTCTCGCTAGCAGCCCGGAGGGAGCAGTACTTC. Based on the CDR3 plus reference TRBV11-2 and TRBJ2-7, the full variable domain is EAGVAQSPRYKIIEKRQSVAFWCNPISGHATLYWYQQILGQGPKLLIQFQNNGVVDDSQLPKDRFSAERLKGVDSTLKIQPAKLEDSAVYLCASSLDLSLAARREQYFGPGTRLTVT.

The sample holds a few counts of this clone. The rearrangement links TRBV3-1 to TRBJ1-5; possible D gene TRBD1, 5 bases. V lost 5 bases to trimming and J lost 1 base, with 15 bases between them. This CDR3 region has 16 residues. CDR1 and CDR2 from the germline V gene are LGHDT and YNNKEL (reference sequence). The CDR3 DNA sequence: TGTGCCAGCAGCGGAGGGGCTGGGTCGAGCAATCAGCCCCAGCATTTT. As protein: CASSGGAGSSNQPQHF.

This clone was seen a handful of times. The chain carries TRBV29-1 and TRBJ1-2, with D possibly TRBD1 on 5 matching bases. The CDR3 totals 12 residues. Trimming removed 2 bases from V and 8 bases from J, with 12 bases in between. Germline CDR1 reads SQVTM; CDR2 reads ANQGSEA. CDR3 coding DNA: TGCAGCGTTGAAACCCAGGGTTGGGGCTACACCTTC. This sequence encodes CSVETQGWGYTF. Supplemented by reference TRBV29-1 and TRBJ1-2, the full variable domain reads SAVISQKPSRDICQRGTSLTIQCQVDSQVTMMFWYRQQPGQSLTLIATANQGSEATYESGFVIDKFPISRPNLTFSTLTVSNMSPEDSSIYLCSVETQGWGYTFGSGTRLTVV.

The chain has TRBV10-2 and TRBJ2-7; TRBD1 might be the D (6 bases). Trimming shortened V by 6 bases and J by 6 bases, and 15 bases separated the two germline ends. The germline V gene encodes CDR1 WSHSY and CDR2 SAAADI. This CDR3 contains 13 residues. The CDR3 nucleotides read TGCGCCAGCAGGGAAGGGGGAGTTGGCGAGCAGTACTTC. It is translated as CASREGGVGEQYF.

This chain joins TRBV5-1 and TRBJ2-5; D perhaps matches TRBD2 (5 bases). The CDR3 extends over 16 amino acids. Trimming removed 0 bases from V and 4 bases from J, with 16 bases in between. CDR1 and CDR2 (germline): SGHRS, YFSETQ. CDR3 in amino acids: CASSLGPSGNLETQYF. The CDR3 DNA follows: TGCGCCAGCAGCTTGGGACCCAGCGGAAACCTAGAGACCCAGTACTTC.

In its sample, this clone was seen many times. This chain joins TRBV7-3 and TRBJ2-7, with a tentative D call TRBD2 (5 bases). CDR1 and CDR2 (germline): SGHTA, FQGTGA. Trimming shortened V by 2 bases and J by 7 bases, and 12 bases separated the two germline ends. This CDR3 has 13 amino acids. DNA for the CDR3: TGTGCCAGCAGCTTAGTAGTAGCGAGTGAGCAGTACTTC. This sequence encodes CASSLVVASEQYF.

This clone showed up just once. The chain carries TRBV3-1 and TRBJ1-6; D is ambiguous. The CDR3 is made up of 16 amino acids. V was shortened by 3 bases and J by 2 bases, with 11 bases between the two germline ends. Germline CDR1 reads LGHDT; CDR2 reads YNNKEL (reference sequence). CDR3 nucleotides: TGTGCCAGCAGCCAGTGGGCAATCGCCTATAATTCACCCCTCCACTTT. It encodes CASSQWAIAYNSPLHF.

This chain connects TRBV11-2 to TRBJ1-2; D remains unclear. The CDR3 consists of 14 residues. The germline V gene encodes CDR1 SGHAT and CDR2 FQNNGV. Deletions cut 2 bases from V and 7 bases from J, with 14 bases between. As DNA, the CDR3 is TGTGCCAGCAGCTTAATCCGGTCGGAAAGTGGCTACACCTTC. Amino acids: CASSLIRSESGYTF.

This sequence joins TRBV20-1 and TRBJ2-3; tentatively, D is TRBD1 or TRBD2 (5 bases each). Trimming removed 0 bases at V and 10 bases at J, with 20 bases between. The CDR3 is made up of 15 amino acids. Germline CDR1 is DFQATT and CDR2 is SNEGSKA (reference sequence). The CDR3 loop is CSARDAAPGMDSQYF. The CDR3 region has the DNA TGCAGTGCTAGAGATGCAGCCCCAGGGATGGACTCGCAGTATTTT.

The chain links TRBV20-1 to TRBJ2-3; 8 bases are shared with TRBD1. Trimming cost V 2 bases and J 3 bases; bases outside gene matches: 10. Germline V gene lookup returns CDR1 DFQATT and CDR2 SNEGSKA (reference sequence). This CDR3 contains 16 residues. The DNA of the CDR3 is TGCAGTGCTAGACCCCTGGACAGGGTAGATACAGATACGCAGTATTTT. It yields the protein CSARPLDRVDTDTQYF.

This clone has a count of ten or more. V gene TRBV7-9 combines with J gene TRBJ1-4; no clear D gene. The germline CDR1 and CDR2 sequences are SEHNR and FQNEAQ (reference sequence). The CDR3 has 15 residues. Trimming removed 1 base from V and 6 bases from J, with 12 bases in between. Written as DNA, the CDR3 is TGTGCCAGCAGCTTAGGGGCGGCTTTTCATGAAAAACTGTTTTTT. It yields the protein CASSLGAAFHEKLFF.

This clone has ten or more counts. The chain's CDR3 is CAWSGGLEYNEQFF. The CDR3 DNA is TGTGCCTGGAGTGGGGGACTAGAATACAATGAGCAGTTCTTC. This chain uses TRBV30 with TRBJ2-1; 8 nucleotides match TRBD2. Germline loops: CDR1 GTSNPN, CDR2 SVGIG (reference sequence). V lost 1 base, J lost 4 bases, and 3 bases stayed unmatched. CDR3 size: 14 residues.

The chain combines TRBV11-2 with TRBJ2-1; 10 bases line up with TRBD2. V shed 0 bases, J shed 10 bases, and the junction held 9 bases outside the gene matches. This CDR3 has 16 residues. CDR1 and CDR2 from the germline V gene are SGHAT and FQNNGV. The CDR3 nucleotides are TGTGCCAGCAGCTTAGAAGCGGCTAGCGGGGGCGGGGAGCAGTTCTTC. Protein: CASSLEAASGGGEQFF. The variable domain in full, with the rest retrieved from reference TRBV11-2 and TRBJ2-1, is EAGVAQSPRYKIIEKRQSVAFWCNPISGHATLYWYQQILGQGPKLLIQFQNNGVVDDSQLPKDRFSAERLKGVDSTLKIQPAKLEDSAVYLCASSLEAASGGGEQFFGPGTRLTVL.

This clone has only one observation. V is TRBV30 and J is TRBJ2-2, with TRBD2 as a possible D gene (6 bases). Trimming removed 2 bases at V and 5 bases at J, with 15 bases between. The CDR3 is 15 residues long. CDR1 and CDR2 from the germline V gene are GTSNPN and SVGIG (reference sequence). CDR3 nucleotides: TGTGCCTGGAGTAGGGGCGGGATGGAGACCGGGGAGCTGTTTTTT. Protein product: CAWSRGGMETGELFF.

This clone was detected once. V is TRBV11-2 and J is TRBJ2-3; TRBD1 or TRBD2 may be the D gene (5 bases each). With 7 bases removed from V and 2 bases from J, the gap between germline ends came to 19 bases. Germline lookup yields CDR1 SGHAT and CDR2 FQNNGV. The length of the CDR3 is 16 residues. The CDR3 nucleotides read TGTGCCAGCATCTCCTACTCCTGGGGGATCACAGATACGCAGTATTTT. The encoded protein is CASISYSWGITDTQYF. Combining the CDR3 with reference TRBV11-2 and TRBJ2-3 gives the whole variable domain EAGVAQSPRYKIIEKRQSVAFWCNPISGHATLYWYQQILGQGPKLLIQFQNNGVVDDSQLPKDRFSAERLKGVDSTLKIQPAKLEDSAVYLCASISYSWGITDTQYFGPGTRLTVL.

Comments on this clone: At one boundary the junction diverges from the germline segment, which might be a read error. The J gene is TRBJ2-7, the V gene TRBV11-3; 8 bases line up with TRBD1. The V gene's germline CDR1 is SGHNT and CDR2 YENEEA. CDR3 length equals 15 residues. The DNA of the CDR3 is TGTTCCAGCAGATTAGACGGACAGGGTCTATGGGAGCAGTACTTC. Its protein product is CSSRLDGQGLWEQYF. Full variable domain (missing parts from reference TRBV11-3 and TRBJ2-7): EAGVVQSPRYKIIEKKQPVAFWCNPISGHNTLYWYLQNLGQGPELLIRYENEEAVDDSQLPKDRFSAERLKGVDSTLKIQPAELGDSAVYLCSSRLDGQGLWEQYFGPGTRLTVT.

V gene TRBV12-3 or TRBV12-4 combines with J gene TRBJ2-7; unclear D gene. V lost 3 bases and J lost 0, with 12 bases in between. The CDR3 contains 15 residues. The chain's CDR3 is CASSLEWGSSYEQYF. In DNA form, the CDR3 reads TGTGCCAGCAGTTTGGAATGGGGAAGCTCCTACGAGCAGTACTTC.